This T cell receptor beta chain was recovered during a study of blood T cell repertoires in COVID-19. The wider study: PBMCs, B-cell-depleted T cells, or T cells provided the cDNA or gDNA that made up the material.

TCRdb keeps only in-frame clones here, not all; method: immunoSEQ multiplex PCR. The data contain approximately 150,000 clones, around 80% of them singletons. There are 12 residues in the CDR3. V was trimmed by 7 bases and J by 2 bases, leaving 9 bases between them. The germline CDR1 and CDR2 sequences are MNHNY and SVGAGI (reference sequence). The sequenced material came from peripheral blood. The chain carries TRBV6-6 and TRBJ2-7; a possible D gene is TRBD1 (6 bases). The sequence came from a woman aged 45 to 65 with acute or convalescent COVID-19. This chain's CDR3 is CASTQGTYEQYF. In nucleotides, the CDR3 is TGTGCCAGCACTCAGGGGACCTACGAGCAGTACTTC.